This T cell receptor (beta chain) was documented in a study of OX40 agonist ivuxolimab in advanced cancers. The V and J ends lost 8 bases and 4 bases, in that order; junction bases with no gene match: 5. The CDR3 totals 13 residues. Germline V gene lookup returns CDR1 LGHNT and CDR2 FRNRAP. Produced via immunoSEQ multiplex PCR; TCRdb's table is partial and in-frame only. The sample carries tens of thousands of clones, around 89% recorded once. The receptor was isolated from an adult with an advanced solid tumor such as melanoma, head and neck, liver or kidney cancer. This chain uses TRBV12-5 with TRBJ1-2, with 9 bases fitting TRBD1. The sample consisted of CD4+ or CD8+ T cells sorted from blood, taken in a trial of the OX40 agonist ivuxolimab. The CDR3 here is CASKTGGGYGYTF. DNA of the CDR3: TGTGCTAGTAAAACAGGGGGCGGCTATGGCTACACCTTC.